The 27 T cell receptor beta chains below come from one sample, sequenced in a study of blood T cell repertoires in COVID-19. Profiled with immunoSEQ multiplex PCR; TCRdb holds only in-frame clones, not every one. The table includes fewer than 350,000 clones, roughly 86% detected once. What was sequenced was peripheral blood. These receptor sequences come from a young woman who had recovered from COVID-19.

This sequence joins TRBV5-4 and TRBJ2-7; tentatively, D is TRBD2 (5 bases). This CDR3 is 12 amino acids long. Germline V lookup: CDR1 SGHNT, CDR2 YYREEE (reference sequence). Trimming cost V 6 bases and J 6 bases, with 13 bases left between them. CDR3 region: CASTENGVEQYF. The CDR3 DNA follows: TGTGCCAGCACCGAGAACGGGGTCGAGCAGTACTTC.

The chain has TRBV18 and TRBJ2-1; D unclear. V was cut by 2 bases and J by 9 bases, with 14 bases left in between. Germline V CDR1 and CDR2: KGHSH, LQKENI. The CDR3 is made up of 14 amino acids. CDR3 sequence: CASSPYSKSGEQFF. As DNA, the CDR3 is TGTGCCAGCTCACCATATAGTAAGTCGGGTGAGCAGTTCTTC.

The chain joins TRBV3-1 (or the pseudogene TRBV3-2) to TRBJ2-7; 8 bases map to TRBD1. This CDR3 region has 13 residues. After removal of 10 bases from V and 4 bases from J, the junction contained 9 bases not matched to a gene. CDR1 LGHDT and CDR2 YNNKEL come from the germline V gene (reference sequence). The CDR3 region is CATSPGQVYEQYF. The DNA for the CDR3 is TGTGCCACTTCTCCGGGACAGGTTTACGAGCAGTACTTC.

Remarks on this clone: Other DNA sequences within the sample encode an identical CDR3. This sequence joins TRBV19 and TRBJ1-5; D ambiguous. Germline assignment: CDR1 LNHDA and CDR2 SQIVND (reference sequence). V lost 3 bases to trimming and J lost 6 bases, with 6 bases between them. CDR3 size: 12 residues. CDR3 region: CASSIVRQPQHF. DNA of the CDR3: TGTGCCAGTAGTATTGTTCGTCAGCCCCAGCATTTT.

This chain joins TRBV7-2 and TRBJ1-2, with D unresolved. The CDR3 sequence is 15 residues long. The V end was cut by 3 bases, the J end by 2 bases, with 13 bases between. Germline V gives CDR1 SGHTA, CDR2 FQGNSA. The CDR3 region has the DNA TGTGCCAGCAGCTTGCTCACTAGGGTAAACTATGGCTACACCTTC. Protein sequence: CASSLLTRVNYGYTF. Combining the CDR3 with reference TRBV7-2 and TRBJ1-2 gives the whole variable domain GAGVSQSPSNKVTEKGKDVELRCDPISGHTALYWYRQSLGQGLEFLIYFQGNSAPDKSGLPSDRFSAERTGGSVSTLTIQRTQQEDSAVYLCASSLLTRVNYGYTFGSGTRLTVV.

V gene TRBV11-2 combines with J gene TRBJ2-1, with 7 bases lining up with TRBD2. The CDR3 has 16 residues. Germline CDR1 and CDR2: SGHAT and FQNNGV. Unmatched junction bases numbered 10, after V lost 4 bases and J lost 4 bases. The CDR3, as DNA: TGTGCCAGCAGCTACTGGCCGGGACTAAAATACAATGAGCAGTTCTTC. Protein product: CASSYWPGLKYNEQFF.

Worth noting for this clone: A junction end diverges from the germline sequence, so it may reflect a read error. The gene calls are TRBV7-7 and TRBJ2-5; 11 nucleotides line up with TRBD1. Germline CDR1 SSHAT, CDR2 FNYEAQ (reference sequence). CDR3 length: 15 amino acids. The DNA for the CDR3 is TGTGCTAGCAGCACCGGGACAGGGGGTTTAGAGACCCAGTACTTC. The encoded protein is CASSTGTGGLETQYF.

This clone was seen a handful of times. The chain combines TRBV5-1 with TRBJ1-3; possibly TRBD1 for D (6 bases). V lost 4 bases and J 2 bases, leaving 10 bases between the germline ends. The CDR3 is made up of 14 amino acids. The germline V gene encodes CDR1 SGHRS and CDR2 YFSETQ. The CDR3: CASSPGQTGNTIYF. The CDR3 DNA reads as TGCGCCAGCAGCCCAGGACAGACTGGAAACACCATATATTTT. Full variable domain (outside the CDR3, taken from reference TRBV5-1 and TRBJ1-3): KAGVTQTPRYLIKTRGQQVTLSCSPISGHRSVSWYQQTPGQGLQFLFEYFSETQRNKGNFPGRFSGRQFSNSRSEMNVSTLELGDSALYLCASSPGQTGNTIYFGEGSWLTVV.

The CDR3 sequence: CASSPSGQETQYF. The CDR3 nucleotides are TGTGCCAGCAGTCCCTCGGGCCAAGAGACCCAGTACTTC. The chain carries TRBV28 and TRBJ2-5; D not resolved. CDR3 length: 13 amino acids. The germline V and J ends were trimmed by 5 bases and 1 base, with 8 bases remaining between them. Germline loops: CDR1 MDHEN, CDR2 SYDVKM.

This clone was seen only a few times. The chain links TRBV4-2 to TRBJ1-1, with D unclear. Trimming cost V 1 base and J 10 bases, with 10 bases left between them. Looked up from germline, CDR1 is LGHNA and CDR2 is YNFKEQ. This CDR3 is 12 amino acids long. The chain's CDR3 is CASSQASGGAFF. For the CDR3, the DNA is TGTGCCAGCAGCCAAGCGTCGGGTGGAGCTTTCTTT.

The DNA for the CDR3 is TGTGCTAGTGGTTTTCCGCAGTCGAATGAGCAGTTCTTC. This sequence encodes CASGFPQSNEQFF. The chain couples TRBV12-5 to TRBJ2-1; no definite D call. Germline loops: CDR1 LGHNT, CDR2 FRNRAP. This CDR3 region has 13 residues. Trimming shortened V by 3 bases and J by 7 bases, and 10 bases separated the two germline ends.

The chain uses TRBV9 and TRBJ2-1, with D possibly TRBD2 on 6 matching bases. V gave up 0 bases and J gave up 8 bases, with 15 bases separating them. Germline V gene sequence: CDR1 SGDLS, CDR2 YYNGEE. The CDR3 has 15 residues. The chain's CDR3 is CASSVGFGGGDEQFF. In DNA, the CDR3 is TGTGCCAGCAGCGTAGGGTTTGGGGGAGGCGATGAGCAGTTCTTC. The full variable domain, with the rest looked up from reference TRBV9 and TRBJ2-1, is DSGVTQTPKHLITATGQRVTLRCSPRSGDLSVYWYQQSLDQGLQFLIQYYNGEERAKGNILERFSAQQFPDLHSELNLSSLELGDSALYFCASSVGFGGGDEQFFGPGTRLTVL.

The rearrangement uses TRBV13 and TRBJ2-7, with 8 bases lining up with TRBD1. V lost 5 bases and J lost 6; bases outside the gene matches: 6. CDR1 and CDR2 from the germline V gene are PRHDT and FYEKMQ (reference sequence). The CDR3 has 13 residues. CDR3 loop: CASSPDRASEQYF. The CDR3 region has the DNA TGTGCCAGCAGCCCGGACAGGGCGAGCGAGCAGTACTTC.

This chain joins TRBV27 and TRBJ1-1, with TRBD1 matching over 10 bases. The CDR3 runs to 13 residues. V shed 3 bases, J shed 8 bases, and the junction held 3 bases outside the gene matches. Germline lookup yields CDR1 MNHEY and CDR2 SMNVEV (reference sequence). The CDR3 DNA reads as TGTGCCAGCAGTTTTCGGACAGGGGGGGAAGCTTTCTTT. This encodes CASSFRTGGEAFF.

The V and J genes are TRBV19 and TRBJ2-3, with 12 bases lining up with TRBD2. V lost 5 bases to trimming and J lost 5 bases; unmatched junction nucleotides: 5. Germline loops: CDR1 LNHDA, CDR2 SQIVND (reference sequence). The CDR3 spans 15 residues. Here the CDR3 DNA reads TGTGCCAGTAGTCGGCTAGCGGGAGGGGTAGATACGCAGTATTTT. It translates to CASSRLAGGVDTQYF.

The CDR3 nucleotides read TGCGCCAGCAGCCCCACAGGGGGCGAGCAGTACTTC. Its translation: CASSPTGGEQYF. The V call is TRBV5-1, the J call TRBJ2-7; 8 nucleotides align to TRBD1. The germline V gene encodes CDR1 SGHRS and CDR2 YFSETQ. With 4 bases clipped from V and 6 bases from J, the junction kept 3 bases outside the gene matches. The CDR3 is 12 residues long.

This chain connects TRBV19 to TRBJ1-2; D ambiguous. From germline, CDR1 is LNHDA and CDR2 SQIVND (reference sequence). V lost 7 bases and J 8 bases, leaving 23 bases between the germline ends. The CDR3 sequence is 15 residues long. CDR3 in amino acids: CASKGGHGRGEGYTF. The CDR3 coding sequence is TGTGCCAGTAAAGGAGGGCACGGCCGGGGTGAAGGCTACACCTTC.

This chain links TRBV6-5 with TRBJ1-2; D uncertain. Trimming pared 7 bases from V and 6 bases from J, leaving 9 bases between. This CDR3 is 11 amino acids long. Germline V CDR1 and CDR2: MNHEY, SVGAGI. The CDR3 nucleotides read TGTGCCAGCACCGAGGGCAATGGCTACACCTTC. It specifies CASTEGNGYTF.

The chain employs TRBV7-2 and TRBJ1-4; D remains unclear. V was clipped by 1 base and J by 8 bases, with 11 bases between them. CDR1 is SGHTA and CDR2 is FQGNSA in the germline V gene. The CDR3 covers 14 residues. The CDR3, as DNA: TGTGCCAGCAGCTTAGGCTTGTGGGAGGAAAAACTGTTTTTT. Its protein product is CASSLGLWEEKLFF.

This clone was detected only once. The gene calls are TRBV7-9 and TRBJ2-2, with 7 bases fitting TRBD2. The V gene's germline CDR1 is SEHNR and CDR2 FQNEAQ (reference sequence). The CDR3 extends over 18 amino acids. V was pared by 7 bases and J by 4 bases, with 18 bases of the junction left unmatched. The CDR3 nucleotides read TGTGCCAGCAAAGCTTTCCCTCCTGGGACTACTTCCACCGGGGAGCTGTTTTTT. Translating it yields CASKAFPPGTTSTGELFF.

The chain is built from TRBV3-1 (or the pseudogene TRBV3-2) and TRBJ2-2, with D perhaps TRBD1 (6 bases). The germline V and J ends were trimmed by 1 base and 0 bases, with 6 bases remaining between them. CDR1 and CDR2 from the germline V gene are LGHDT and YNNKEL (reference sequence). This CDR3 has 15 amino acids. CDR3 loop: CASSQGQANTGELFF. CDR3 nucleotides: TGTGCCAGCAGCCAAGGACAGGCGAACACCGGGGAGCTGTTTTTT.

A note on this clone: A read error may produce the germline difference seen at one junction end. The V call is TRBV5-4, the J call TRBJ1-2, with D possibly being TRBD1 (6 bases). CDR1 is SGHNT and CDR2 is YYREEE in the germline V gene (reference sequence). CDR3 length: 13 residues. The DNA for the CDR3 is TGTGCCAGCACCTTGGGTCAGGGGTATGGCTACACCTTC. This codes for CASTLGQGYGYTF.

Note on this clone: At the DNA level, this CDR3 is encoded by other sequences in the same sample as well. This rearrangement joins TRBV24-1 to TRBJ2-2, with no clear D. The V gene's germline CDR1 is KGHDR and CDR2 SFDVKD. The CDR3 sequence is 12 residues long. Trimming removed 1 base from V and 8 bases from J, with 4 bases in between. The CDR3 nucleotides are TGTGCCACCAGTGATTTCGGTGGGGAGCTGTTTTTT. Its translation: CATSDFGGELFF.

The gene calls are TRBV2 and TRBJ2-2; D not resolved. CDR3 size: 14 residues. V was cut by 1 base and J by 6 bases, with 9 bases left in between. The germline CDR1 and CDR2 sequences are SNHLY and FYNNEI. Here the CDR3 DNA reads TGTGCCAGCAGTGAAGGCCGGAGACCCGGGGAGCTGTTTTTT. Its protein product is CASSEGRRPGELFF.

This rearrangement joins TRBV6-6 to TRBJ2-1, with 7 nucleotides matching TRBD1. There are 14 residues in the CDR3. Germline CDR1 is MNHNY and CDR2 is SVGAGI (reference sequence). V lost 5 bases and J lost 5; bases outside the gene matches: 6. The CDR3 loop is CASSRDRVHNEQFF. The CDR3 coding sequence is TGTGCCAGCAGTCGCGACAGGGTACACAATGAGCAGTTCTTC.

The gene calls are TRBV4-2 and TRBJ1-6; tentative D call: TRBD1 (5 bases). CDR3 length equals 16 residues. V lost 0 bases and J 9 bases, leaving 15 bases between the germline ends. CDR1 and CDR2 from the germline V gene are LGHNA and YNFKEQ. DNA for the CDR3: TGTGCCAGCAGCCAAGATTTGTCAGGGAATAGTTCACCCCTCCACTTT. This gives the protein CASSQDLSGNSSPLHF.

V gene TRBV15 combines with J gene TRBJ2-1; 11 bases map to TRBD2. With 2 bases clipped from V and 8 bases from J, the junction kept 11 bases outside the gene matches. The length of the CDR3 is 17 residues. Per germline, CDR1 LNHNV and CDR2 YYDKDF (reference sequence). The chain's CDR3 is CATSRHRLAGPRDEQFF. CDR3 nucleotides: TGTGCCACCAGCAGACATAGACTAGCGGGGCCCCGGGATGAGCAGTTCTTC.